This TCR beta chain was identified in a study of OX40 agonist ivuxolimab in advanced cancers. The CDR3 extends over 14 amino acids. Trimming removed 0 bases from V and 3 bases from J; junction bases left unmatched: 2. CDR1 is SGHDT, CDR2 YYEEEE, per germline. Produced via immunoSEQ multiplex PCR; TCRdb's table is partial and in-frame only. The sample holds about 19,000 clones; 80% to 90% are singletons and the top ten take around 10%. Study outcomes and limitations: Nonresponders, in some cases, also had low normalized T-cell clonal expansion.

Details on this clone: Its antigen is unknown.

Source: CD4+ or CD8+ T cells sorted from blood, taken in a trial of the OX40 agonist ivuxolimab. This chain uses TRBV5-6 with TRBJ2-7; 8 bases match TRBD1. This receptor was obtained from an adult with an advanced solid tumor such as melanoma, head and neck, liver or kidney cancer. This CDR3 reads CASSLGTGYYEQYF. The CDR3 DNA follows: TGTGCCAGCAGCTTGGGGACAGGGTACTACGAGCAGTACTTC.